This T cell receptor beta chain was documented in a study of tumour-infiltrating T cells in Burkitt lymphoma. Study summary: Patients covered every epidemiological subtype of Burkitt lymphoma. Whole-study results and caveats: Public clonotypes, several, appeared across numerous Burkitt lymphoma patients.

Some clones are missing from TCRdb's copy, which holds only in-frame ones; the method was immunoSEQ multiplex PCR. The repertoire holds 45,000 to 60,000 clones, with around 31% as singletons. On this clone itself: Its target is not known.

The V segment lost 2 bases and the J segment 1 base; nucleotides outside the gene matches: 2. Germline CDR1 MNHEY, CDR2 SVGAGI. The CDR3 extends over 15 amino acids. The receptor's source is a human donor with Burkitt lymphoma. This chain uses TRBV6-5 with TRBJ1-5; 7 bases align to TRBD1. What was sequenced was tumor tissue. CDR3 DNA sequence: TGTGCCAGCAGTTACGACAGGGAAAGCAATCAGCCCCAGCATTTT. Its protein product is CASSYDRESNQPQHF.